This TCR beta chain stems from a study of T-cell memory formation after mild COVID-19. TCRdb recomputed calls from the 5' RACE reads with MiXCR, one row per CDR3 protein. Of a few hundred thousand distinct CDR3 sequences listed, around a sixth are singletons. CDR1 and CDR2 from the germline V gene are SGDLS and YYNGEE. This CDR3 is built from 13 residues. Between the trimmed V and J ends, which lost 4 bases and 11 bases, there was a span of 18 bases. There are a few counts of this clonotype. V and J are TRBV9 and TRBJ1-1; TRBD1 is a possible D gene (5 bases). Specimen: PBMCs or a T cell subset sorted from them (not recorded which). The clonotype originates from a man in his late teens or twenties who had mild COVID-19 (a few samples of this study predate the infection). Cell type and time point are not known. CDR3 coding DNA: TGTGCCAGCAGCCCCCGGGACCTCTCACGGGCTTTCTTT. Its translation: CASSPRDLSRAFF.